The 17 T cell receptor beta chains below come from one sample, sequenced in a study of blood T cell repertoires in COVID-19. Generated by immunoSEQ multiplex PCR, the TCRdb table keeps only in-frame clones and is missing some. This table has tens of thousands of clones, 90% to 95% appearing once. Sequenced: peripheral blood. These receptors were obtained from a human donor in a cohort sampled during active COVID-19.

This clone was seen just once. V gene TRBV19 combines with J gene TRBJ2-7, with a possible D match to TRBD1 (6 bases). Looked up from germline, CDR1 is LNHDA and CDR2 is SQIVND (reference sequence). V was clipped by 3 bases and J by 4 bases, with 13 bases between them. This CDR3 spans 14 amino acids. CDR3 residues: CASSIPGTHYEQYF. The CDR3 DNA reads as TGTGCCAGTAGTATTCCGGGGACACATTACGAGCAGTACTTC.

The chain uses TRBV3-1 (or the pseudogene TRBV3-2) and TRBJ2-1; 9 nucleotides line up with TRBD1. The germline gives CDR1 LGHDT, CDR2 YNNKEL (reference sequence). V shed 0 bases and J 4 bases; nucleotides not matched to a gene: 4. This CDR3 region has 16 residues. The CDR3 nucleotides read TGTGCCAGCAGCCAAGAGGGGACAGGGTTATACAATGAGCAGTTCTTC. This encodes CASSQEGTGLYNEQFF.

CDR3 sequence: CASSPGGGRISYNSPLHF. CDR3 sequence (DNA): TGTGCCAGCAGCCCGGGGGGGGGCCGAATCTCCTATAATTCACCCCTCCACTTT. This rearrangement joins TRBV7-9 to TRBJ1-6, with a weak D call TRBD1 (6 bases). Germline loops: CDR1 SEHNR, CDR2 FQNEAQ (reference sequence). Trimming pared 5 bases from V and 0 bases from J, leaving 17 bases between. The CDR3 is made up of 18 amino acids.

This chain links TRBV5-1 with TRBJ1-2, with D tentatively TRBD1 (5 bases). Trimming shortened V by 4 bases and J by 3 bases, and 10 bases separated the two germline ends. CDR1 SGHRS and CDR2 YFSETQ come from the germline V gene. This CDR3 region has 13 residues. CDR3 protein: CASSPGRDYGYTF. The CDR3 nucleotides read TGCGCCAGCAGCCCAGGGAGGGACTATGGCTACACCTTC.

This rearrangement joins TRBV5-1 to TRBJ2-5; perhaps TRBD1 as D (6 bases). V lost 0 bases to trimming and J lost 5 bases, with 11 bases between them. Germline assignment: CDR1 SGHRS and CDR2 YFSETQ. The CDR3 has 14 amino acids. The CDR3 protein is CASSLGQALETQYF. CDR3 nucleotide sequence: TGCGCCAGCAGCTTGGGACAGGCTTTGGAGACCCAGTACTTC.

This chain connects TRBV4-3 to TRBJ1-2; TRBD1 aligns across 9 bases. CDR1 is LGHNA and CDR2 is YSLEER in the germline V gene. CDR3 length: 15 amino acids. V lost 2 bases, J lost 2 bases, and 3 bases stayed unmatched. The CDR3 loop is CASSQRTGANYGYTF. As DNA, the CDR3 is TGCGCCAGCAGCCAACGGACAGGGGCAAACTATGGCTACACCTTC.

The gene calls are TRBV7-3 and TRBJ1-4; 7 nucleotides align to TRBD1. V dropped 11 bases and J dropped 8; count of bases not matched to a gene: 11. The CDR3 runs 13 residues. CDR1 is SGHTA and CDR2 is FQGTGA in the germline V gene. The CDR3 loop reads CAVLDRVGEKLFF. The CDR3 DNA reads TGTGCCGTACTAGACAGGGTGGGCGAAAAACTGTTTTTT.

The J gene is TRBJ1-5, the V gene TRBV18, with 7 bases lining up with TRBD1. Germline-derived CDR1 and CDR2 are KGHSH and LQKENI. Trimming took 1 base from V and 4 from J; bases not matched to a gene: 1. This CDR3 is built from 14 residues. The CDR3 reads CASSPQGANQPQHF. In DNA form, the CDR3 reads TGTGCCAGCTCACCACAGGGGGCGAATCAGCCCCAGCATTTT.

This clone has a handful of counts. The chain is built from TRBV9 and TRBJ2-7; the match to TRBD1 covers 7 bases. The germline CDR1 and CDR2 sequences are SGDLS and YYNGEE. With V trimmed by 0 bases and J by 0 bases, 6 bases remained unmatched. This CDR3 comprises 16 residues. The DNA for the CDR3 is TGTGCCAGCAGCGTAGGCTGGACAGGCAACTCCTACGAGCAGTACTTC. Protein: CASSVGWTGNSYEQYF.

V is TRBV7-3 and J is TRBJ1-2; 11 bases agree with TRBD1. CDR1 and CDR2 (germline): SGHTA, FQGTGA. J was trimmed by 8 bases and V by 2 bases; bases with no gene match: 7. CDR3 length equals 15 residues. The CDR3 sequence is CASSLGTGGGVGYTF. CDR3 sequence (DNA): TGTGCCAGCAGCTTAGGGACAGGGGGAGGTGTCGGCTACACCTTC.

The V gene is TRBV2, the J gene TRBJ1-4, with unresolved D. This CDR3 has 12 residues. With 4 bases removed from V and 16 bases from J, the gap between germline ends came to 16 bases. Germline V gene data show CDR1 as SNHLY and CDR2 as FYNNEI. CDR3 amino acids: CASSGAGGIAFF. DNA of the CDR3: TGTGCCAGCAGTGGGGCGGGAGGGATTGCGTTTTTT.

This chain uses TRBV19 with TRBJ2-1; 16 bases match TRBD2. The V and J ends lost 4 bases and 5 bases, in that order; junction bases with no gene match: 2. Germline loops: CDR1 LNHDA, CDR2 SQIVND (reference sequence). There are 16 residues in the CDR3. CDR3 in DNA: TGTGCCAGTAGTAAGGGACTAGCGGGAGGGGACAATGAGCAGTTCTTC. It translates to CASSKGLAGGDNEQFF.

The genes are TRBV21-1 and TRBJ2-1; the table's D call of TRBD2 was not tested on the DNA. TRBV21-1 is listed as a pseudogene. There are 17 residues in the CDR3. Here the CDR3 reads CASSKLAGGWAYNEQFF. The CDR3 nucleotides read TGTGCCAGCAGCAAACTAGCGGGAGGATGGGCGTACAATGAGCAGTTCTTC.

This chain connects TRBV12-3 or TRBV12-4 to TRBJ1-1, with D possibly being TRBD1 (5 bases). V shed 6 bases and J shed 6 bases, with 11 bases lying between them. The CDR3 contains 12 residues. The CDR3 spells CASRQGGSEAFF. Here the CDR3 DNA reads TGTGCCAGCAGGCAGGGAGGCTCTGAAGCTTTCTTT.

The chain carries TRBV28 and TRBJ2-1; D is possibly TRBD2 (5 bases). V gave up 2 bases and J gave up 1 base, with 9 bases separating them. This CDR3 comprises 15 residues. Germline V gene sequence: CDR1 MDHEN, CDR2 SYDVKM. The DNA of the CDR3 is TGTGCCAGCAGTTTAGCGGGCCCGTCCTACAATGAGCAGTTCTTC. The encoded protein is CASSLAGPSYNEQFF.

CDR3: CAWTPRGVGLLVGKLFF. DNA of the CDR3: TGTGCCTGGACCCCCCGGGGTGTTGGCCTCCTGGTAGGAAAACTGTTTTTT. V is TRBV30 and J is TRBJ1-4; D not certain. The ends were cut back, 4 bases at V and 10 bases at J, with 28 bases in the middle. The CDR3 is 17 residues long. The germline CDR1 and CDR2 sequences are GTSNPN and SVGIG (reference sequence).

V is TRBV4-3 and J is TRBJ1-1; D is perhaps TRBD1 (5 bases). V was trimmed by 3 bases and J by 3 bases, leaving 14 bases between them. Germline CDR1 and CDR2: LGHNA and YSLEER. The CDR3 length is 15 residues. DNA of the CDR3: TGCGCCAGCAGCCAGGGGGGTAGCAGGGACACTGAAGCTTTCTTT. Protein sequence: CASSQGGSRDTEAFF.